This T cell receptor beta chain comes out of a study of beta chain features in type 1 diabetes. At the level of the study: Sorted cells from all samples, numbering almost 110 million, were examined.

CDR3 size: 14 residues. Germline V CDR1 and CDR2: GTSNPN, SVGIG (reference sequence). V lost 4 bases and J 6 bases, leaving 16 bases between the germline ends. The study reverse transcribed the entire isolated RNA, so it sequenced expressed TCRB transcripts. Sequenced naive, central memory and regulatory T cell samples produced an average of about 3.7 million reads. Using immunoSEQ multiplex PCR, the repertoire was profiled, and TCRdb retains in-frame clones only, with some absent. Of about 48,000 clones in the sample, over 40% are singletons; the top ten hold about 1.5%. Comments on this clone: Its specificity is not known.

Study-wide findings and caveats: Reads derived from cDNA could over-represent cells showing high TCR expression. Among patients with Type 1 diabetes, TCRB CDR3s were moderately but significantly shorter in every one of the four CD4+ subsets.

The chain uses TRBV30 and TRBJ1-5; tentatively, D is TRBD1 (6 bases). Sequencing was done on a sample of Tregs from blood. The origin of this receptor is a man aged 25-45 years with type 1 diabetes. Written as DNA, the CDR3 is TGTGCCTGGACCCCCGGACAGTTAGCTCAGCCCCAGCATTTT. It is translated as CAWTPGQLAQPQHF.